Sequencing of this TCR beta chain was carried out in a study of regulatory T cells in long-lasting Graves disease. Study results and limitations: Preferential use of TRBV28, TRBJ1-2 and TRBJ2-5 was seen in persistent disease.

This clonotype turned up a few times. Its antigen is not identified. As for time point: persistent/refractory GD, antithyroid drugs over 5 years with positive TRAb. The TCR library was prepared using RNA isolated from PBMCs. Staff took around 9.7 milliliters of peripheral blood and put it into EDTA tubes. Trimming cost V 1 base and J 3 bases; bases outside gene matches: 5. CDR1 and CDR2 from the germline V gene are GTSNPN and SVGIG (reference sequence). This CDR3 is built from 14 residues. Building of the TCR beta libraries involved iRepertoire HTBI primers and Arm-PCR of CDR3 regions. TCRdb re-derived calls from the multiplex PCR reads in MiXCR, one entry per CDR3 protein. The sample comprises around 460,000 distinct CDR3 sequences, 20% to 25% of which are singletons, and about 7% rests with the top ten.

The TCR comes from a female donor with Graves disease. The sequenced sample was peripheral blood mononuclear cells (PBMCs), obtained when the disease was refractory, from a patient treated with antithyroid drugs. The V call is TRBV30, the J call TRBJ2-7, with 8 bases fitting TRBD2. CDR3 coding DNA: TGTGCCTGGAGTGGCGGGGGGAGCTTCTACGAGCAGTACTTC. Amino acids: CAWSGGGSFYEQYF.